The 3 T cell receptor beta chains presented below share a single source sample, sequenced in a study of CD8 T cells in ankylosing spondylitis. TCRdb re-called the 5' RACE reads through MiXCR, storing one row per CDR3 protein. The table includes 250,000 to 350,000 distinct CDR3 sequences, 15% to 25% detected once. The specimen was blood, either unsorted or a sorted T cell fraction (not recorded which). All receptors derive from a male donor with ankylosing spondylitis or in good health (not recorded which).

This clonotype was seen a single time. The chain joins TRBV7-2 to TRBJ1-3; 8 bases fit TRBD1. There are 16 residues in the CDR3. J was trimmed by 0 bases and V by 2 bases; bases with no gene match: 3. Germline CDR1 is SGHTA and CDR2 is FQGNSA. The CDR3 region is CASSLKQGASGNTIYF. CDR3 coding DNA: TGTGCCAGCAGCTTAAAGCAGGGGGCCTCTGGAAACACCATATATTTT.

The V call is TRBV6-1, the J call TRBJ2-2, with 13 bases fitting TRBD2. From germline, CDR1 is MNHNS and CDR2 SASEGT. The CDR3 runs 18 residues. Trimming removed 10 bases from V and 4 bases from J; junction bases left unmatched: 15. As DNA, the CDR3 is TGTGCCACCGCTGAAACACCGGGACTAGCGGGATCCACCGGGGAGCTGTTTTTT. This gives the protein CATAETPGLAGSTGELFF.

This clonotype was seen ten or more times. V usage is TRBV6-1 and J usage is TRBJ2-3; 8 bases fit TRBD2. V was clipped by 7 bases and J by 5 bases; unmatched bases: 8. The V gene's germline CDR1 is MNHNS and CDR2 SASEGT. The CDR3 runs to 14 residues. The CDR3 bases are TGTGCCAGCAACAGGACTAGCTGGGTAGATACGCAGTATTTT. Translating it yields CASNRTSWVDTQYF.